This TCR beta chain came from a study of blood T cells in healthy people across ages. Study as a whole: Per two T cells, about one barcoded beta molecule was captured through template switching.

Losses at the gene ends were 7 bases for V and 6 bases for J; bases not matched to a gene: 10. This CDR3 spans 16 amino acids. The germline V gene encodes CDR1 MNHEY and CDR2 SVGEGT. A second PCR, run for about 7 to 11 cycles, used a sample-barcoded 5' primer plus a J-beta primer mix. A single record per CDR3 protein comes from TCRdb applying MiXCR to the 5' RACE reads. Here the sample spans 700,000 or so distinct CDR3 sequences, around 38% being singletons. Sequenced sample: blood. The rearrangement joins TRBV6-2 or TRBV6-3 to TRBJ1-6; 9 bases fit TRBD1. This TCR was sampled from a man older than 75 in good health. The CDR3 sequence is CASNPWDRARNSPLHF. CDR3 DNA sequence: TGTGCCAGCAATCCGTGGGACAGGGCGCGTAATTCACCCCTCCACTTT.